This TCR beta chain was sequenced during a study of T cells in women clearing cervical HPV infection. On the study more broadly: Women with histologically confirmed HPV16-related CIN3 or worse, 2 with invasive cancer, served as cases. Case blood drawn at lesion detection; control blood after infection cleared.

In regard to this clone: The sequence runs out 3 residues before the end of the CDR3; the remainder is reconstructed from the germline J gene.

Prevalent HPV16 infections were excluded; only incident single HPV16 infections included. The length of the CDR3 is 15 residues. Germline V gene data show CDR1 as MGHRA and CDR2 as YSYEKL. V gave up 1 base and J gave up 7 bases; unmatched junction bases: 9. Assay used: immunoSEQ multiplex PCR; TCRdb lists only in-frame clones, some missing. This sample's table has some 20,000 clones. The sequencing input was blood buffy coat. The V and J genes are TRBV4-1 and TRBJ1-2; 7 nucleotides align to TRBD1. This TCR was recovered from a woman aged 18-70 years with a cervical HPV16 infection that either progressed to CIN3+ or cleared (not recorded which). CDR3 in amino acids: CASSQGLGGAGGYTF. The sequenced part of the CDR3 DNA is TGCGCCAGCAGCCAAGGATTAGGGGGCGCGGGTGGC.